Listed here are 16 T cell receptor beta chains from one sample, sequenced in a study of T cell repertoires in ileal Crohn's disease. Time point specified: neoterminal ileum biopsy at postoperative endoscopy, about 6 months after surgery. Produced via immunoSEQ multiplex PCR; TCRdb's table is partial and in-frame only. The sample contains under 15,000 clones, approximately 78% of which appear only once. The sample was ileal tissue. Every receptor here comes from an adult with Crohn's disease.

This chain joins TRBV5-1 and TRBJ2-7; D might be TRBD2 (6 bases). This CDR3 is 14 amino acids long. V lost 0 bases, J lost 5 bases, and 12 bases lay in between. Germline lookup yields CDR1 SGHRS and CDR2 YFSETQ. The CDR3 sequence is CASSLVGTSHEQYF. In DNA form, the CDR3 reads TGCGCCAGCAGCTTGGTAGGGACTTCCCACGAGCAGTACTTC.

The rearrangement links TRBV5-1 to TRBJ1-1; 8 bases align to TRBD1. Germline CDR1 is SGHRS and CDR2 is YFSETQ. The CDR3 length is 14 residues. V gave up 3 bases and J gave up 4 bases; unmatched junction bases: 5. CDR3 sequence reads: CASSSQGATTEAFF. The CDR3 DNA is TGCGCCAGCAGCTCCCAGGGGGCGACCACTGAAGCTTTCTTT.

V and J are TRBV5-6 and TRBJ1-4, with D tentatively TRBD1 (6 bases). V was cut by 5 bases and J by 4 bases, with 18 bases left in between. Germline CDR1 and CDR2: SGHDT and YYEEEE. The CDR3 runs to 16 residues. The CDR3 DNA sequence: TGTGCCAGCAGTTATTCAGGACAGAAACATAATGAAAAACTGTTTTTT. Translating it yields CASSYSGQKHNEKLFF.

The V call is TRBV14, the J call TRBJ2-7, with 7 bases lining up with TRBD2. This CDR3 is built from 14 residues. Germline V gene lookup returns CDR1 SGHDN and CDR2 FVKESK. V lost 5 bases, J lost 2 bases, and 6 bases stayed unmatched. This CDR3 reads CASSKAGFPYEQYF. DNA for the CDR3: TGTGCCAGCAGCAAAGCGGGGTTCCCCTACGAGCAGTACTTC.

The chain employs TRBV6-6 and TRBJ2-7; TRBD2 matches 8 bases. Per the germline V gene, CDR1 is MNHNY and CDR2 is SVGAGI (reference sequence). Trimming removed 4 bases from V and 2 bases from J; junction bases left unmatched: 7. This CDR3 is built from 15 residues. CDR3 bases: TGTGCCAGCAGTTGGGAACTAGCGGAGACCTACGAGCAGTACTTC. Protein sequence: CASSWELAETYEQYF.

A few counts support this clone. The chain couples TRBV6-5 to TRBJ2-3, with D perhaps matching TRBD2 (7 bases). V was pared by 5 bases and J by 4 bases, with 13 bases between. Germline V gene sequence: CDR1 MNHEY, CDR2 SVGAGI. CDR3 length: 14 amino acids. The DNA of the CDR3 is TGTGCCAGCAGTACCGGGGGGCTGGCAGATACGCAGTATTTT. Translating it yields CASSTGGLADTQYF.

This CDR3 reads CASSPGQPDNEQFF. The CDR3 DNA is TGTGCCAGCAGTCCGGGACAGCCAGACAATGAGCAGTTCTTC. The rearrangement joins TRBV2 to TRBJ2-1, with 7 bases aligning to TRBD1. CDR1 and CDR2 (germline): SNHLY, FYNNEI. V lost 5 bases and J lost 5; bases outside the gene matches: 6. The CDR3 has 14 amino acids.

The chain combines TRBV2 with TRBJ1-5; TRBD1 agrees at 9 bases. Unmatched junction bases numbered 3, after V lost 2 bases and J lost 7 bases. The germline V gene encodes CDR1 SNHLY and CDR2 FYNNEI. This CDR3 contains 14 residues. CDR3 DNA: TGTGCCAGCAGTGAAAGGACAGGGGAGCAGCCCCAGCATTTT. This codes for CASSERTGEQPQHF.

This sequence joins TRBV5-4 and TRBJ2-5, with 7 bases aligning to TRBD2. V shed 5 bases, J shed 4 bases, and the junction held 11 bases outside the gene matches. Germline V CDR1 and CDR2: SGHNT, YYREEE (reference sequence). The CDR3 runs to 15 residues. The CDR3 loop is CASRASGIAIETQYF. CDR3 DNA: TGTGCCAGCAGGGCTAGCGGAATAGCGATAGAGACCCAGTACTTC.

V is TRBV7-7 and J is TRBJ2-5, with a possible D match to TRBD1 (5 bases). CDR1 SSHAT and CDR2 FNYEAQ come from the germline V gene (reference sequence). V was trimmed by 2 bases and J by 2 bases, leaving 9 bases between them. This CDR3 has 14 amino acids. CDR3 sequence reads: CASSLNRLQETQYF. In nucleotides, the CDR3 is TGTGCCAGCAGCTTAAACAGGTTACAAGAGACCCAGTACTTC. Full variable domain (rest looked up from reference TRBV7-7 and TRBJ2-5): GAGVSQSPRYKVTKRGQDVTLRCDPISSHATLYWYQQALGQGPEFLTYFNYEAQPDKSGLPSDRFSAERPEGSISTLTIQRTEQRDSAMYRCASSLNRLQETQYFGPGTRLLVL.

The chain couples TRBV5-1 to TRBJ2-3; TRBD2 aligns across 11 bases. The germline V gene has CDR1 SGHRS and CDR2 YFSETQ. The CDR3 runs to 16 residues. V was clipped by 0 bases and J by 3 bases; unmatched bases: 3. The CDR3 region is CASSLATSGVTDTQYF. The CDR3, as DNA: TGCGCCAGCAGCTTGGCGACTAGCGGGGTAACAGATACGCAGTATTTT.

This clone was observed a single time. V and J are TRBV21-1 and TRBJ1-5; the table's D call, TRBD1, has no DNA check behind it. TRBV21-1 is reported as a pseudogene. The CDR3 has 15 amino acids. Written as DNA, the CDR3 is TGTGCCAGCAGCTCCCCGGGACAGGGCAATCAGCCCCAGCATTTT. It codes for CASSSPGQGNQPQHF.

The chain carries TRBV7-9 and TRBJ1-2; 9 positions match TRBD1. The CDR3 is 12 residues long. The V gene's germline CDR1 is SEHNR and CDR2 FQNEAQ (reference sequence). Germline trimming cut 3 bases from V and 7 bases from J; bases unmatched to any gene: 0. CDR3: CASSLTGGGYTF. Here the CDR3 DNA reads TGTGCCAGCAGCTTGACAGGGGGTGGCTACACCTTC.

This clone was counted a few times. The rearrangement joins TRBV5-4 to TRBJ1-2; 7 bases align to TRBD1. The germline CDR1 and CDR2 sequences are SGHNT and YYREEE (reference sequence). V gave up 3 bases and J gave up 8 bases; unmatched junction bases: 10. The CDR3 consists of 14 residues. Here the CDR3 reads CASSSYDRAFGYTF. The CDR3 DNA is TGTGCCAGCAGCTCATACGACAGGGCGTTCGGCTACACCTTC. Looking up the rest from reference TRBV5-4 and TRBJ1-2 gives the full variable domain: ETGVTQSPTHLIKTRGQQVTLRCSSQSGHNTVSWYQQALGQGPQFIFQYYREEENGRGNFPPRFSGLQFPNYSSELNVNALELDDSALYLCASSSYDRAFGYTFGSGTRLTVV.

The gene calls are TRBV7-8 and TRBJ1-2; TRBD1 aligns across 7 bases. J gave up 5 bases and V 3 bases, and 9 bases lay outside the gene matches. The CDR3 contains 15 residues. Germline loops: CDR1 SGHVS, CDR2 FQNEAQ. The CDR3 loop is CASSFNYGTAYGYTF. CDR3 nucleotide sequence: TGTGCCAGCAGCTTTAATTACGGGACAGCGTATGGCTACACCTTC.

This clone was observed once. V gene TRBV4-2 combines with J gene TRBJ2-1, with D perhaps matching TRBD2 (6 bases). Trimming left V 1 base short and J 0 bases short, with 10 bases between. The CDR3 has 16 amino acids. Germline V gene lookup returns CDR1 LGHNA and CDR2 YNFKEQ. The CDR3 DNA reads TGTGCCAGCAGCCAAGCAGCGGGCGCCTCCTACAATGAGCAGTTCTTC. This sequence encodes CASSQAAGASYNEQFF.